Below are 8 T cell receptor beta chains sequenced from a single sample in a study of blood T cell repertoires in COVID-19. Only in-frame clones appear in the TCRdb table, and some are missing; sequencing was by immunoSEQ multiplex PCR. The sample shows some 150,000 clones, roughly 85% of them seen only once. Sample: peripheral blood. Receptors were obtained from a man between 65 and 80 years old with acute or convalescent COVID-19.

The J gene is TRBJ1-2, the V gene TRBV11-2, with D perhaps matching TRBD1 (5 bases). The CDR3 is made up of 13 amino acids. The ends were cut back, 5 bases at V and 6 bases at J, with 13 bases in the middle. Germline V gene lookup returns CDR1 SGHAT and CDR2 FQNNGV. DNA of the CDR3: TGTGCCAGCAGCCTCACAGGTTTGGATGGCTACACCTTC. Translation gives CASSLTGLDGYTF. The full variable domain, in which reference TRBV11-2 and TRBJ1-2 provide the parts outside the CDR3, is EAGVAQSPRYKIIEKRQSVAFWCNPISGHATLYWYQQILGQGPKLLIQFQNNGVVDDSQLPKDRFSAERLKGVDSTLKIQPAKLEDSAVYLCASSLTGLDGYTFGSGTRLTVV.

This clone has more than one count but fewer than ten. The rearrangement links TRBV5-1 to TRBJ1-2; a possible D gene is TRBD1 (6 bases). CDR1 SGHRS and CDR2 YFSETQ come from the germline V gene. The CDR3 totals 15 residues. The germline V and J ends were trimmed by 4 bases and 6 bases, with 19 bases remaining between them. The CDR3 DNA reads TGCGCCAGCAGCGTTGTAGCCGGGGGGCTCGATGGCTACACCTTC. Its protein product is CASSVVAGGLDGYTF. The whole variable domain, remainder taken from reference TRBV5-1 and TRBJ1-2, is KAGVTQTPRYLIKTRGQQVTLSCSPISGHRSVSWYQQTPGQGLQFLFEYFSETQRNKGNFPGRFSGRQFSNSRSEMNVSTLELGDSALYLCASSVVAGGLDGYTFGSGTRLTVV.

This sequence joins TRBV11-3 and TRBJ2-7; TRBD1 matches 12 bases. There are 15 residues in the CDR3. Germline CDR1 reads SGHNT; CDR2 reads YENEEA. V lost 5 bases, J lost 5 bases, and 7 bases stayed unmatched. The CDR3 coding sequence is TGTGCCAGCAGCGCCTCCGGGACAGGGGGCCACGAGCAGTACTTC. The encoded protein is CASSASGTGGHEQYF.

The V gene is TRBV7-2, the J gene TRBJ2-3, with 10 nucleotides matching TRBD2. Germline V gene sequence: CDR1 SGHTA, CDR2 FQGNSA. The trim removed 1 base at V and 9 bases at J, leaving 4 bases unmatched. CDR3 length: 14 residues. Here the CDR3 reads CASSLGLAGGTQYF. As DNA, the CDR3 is TGTGCCAGCAGCTTAGGACTAGCGGGTGGGACGCAGTATTTT.

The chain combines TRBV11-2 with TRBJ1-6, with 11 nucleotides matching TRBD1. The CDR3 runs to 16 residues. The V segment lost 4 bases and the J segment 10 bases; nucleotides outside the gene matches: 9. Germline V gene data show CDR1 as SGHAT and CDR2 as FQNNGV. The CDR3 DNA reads TGTGCCAGCAGCTCGAGCGGGACAGGGGGAAAATCACCCCTCCACTTT. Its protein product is CASSSSGTGGKSPLHF. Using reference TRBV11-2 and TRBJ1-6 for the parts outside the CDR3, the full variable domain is EAGVAQSPRYKIIEKRQSVAFWCNPISGHATLYWYQQILGQGPKLLIQFQNNGVVDDSQLPKDRFSAERLKGVDSTLKIQPAKLEDSAVYLCASSSSGTGGKSPLHFGNGTRLTVT.

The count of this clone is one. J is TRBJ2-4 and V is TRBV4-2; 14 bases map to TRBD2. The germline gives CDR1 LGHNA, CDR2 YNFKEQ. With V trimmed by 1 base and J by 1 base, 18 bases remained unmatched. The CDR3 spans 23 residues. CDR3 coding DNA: TGTGCCAGCAGCCAAGTACTCTCTACACCGGGACTAGCGGGAGTCGGTGCCAAAAACATTCAGTACTTC. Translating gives CASSQVLSTPGLAGVGAKNIQYF.

DNA of the CDR3: TGTGCCTGGTCGAGACAGGGGGCGAACACCGGGGAGCTGTTTTTT. Its translation is CAWSRQGANTGELFF. The rearrangement joins TRBV30 to TRBJ2-2; 9 bases align to TRBD1. Per the germline V gene, CDR1 is GTSNPN and CDR2 is SVGIG (reference sequence). This CDR3 comprises 15 residues. V gave up 5 bases and J gave up 0 bases; unmatched junction bases: 4.

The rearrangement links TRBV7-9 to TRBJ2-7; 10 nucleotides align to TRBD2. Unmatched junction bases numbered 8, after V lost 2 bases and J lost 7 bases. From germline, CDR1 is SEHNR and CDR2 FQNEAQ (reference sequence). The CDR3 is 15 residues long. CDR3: CASSLLASGSGEQYF. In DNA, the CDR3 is TGTGCCAGCAGCTTATTGGCTAGCGGGAGTGGGGAGCAGTACTTC. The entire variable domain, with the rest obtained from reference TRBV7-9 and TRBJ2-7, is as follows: DTGVSQNPRHKITKRGQNVTFRCDPISEHNRLYWYRQTLGQGPEFLTYFQNEAQLEKSRLLSDRFSAERPKGSFSTLEIQRTEQGDSAMYLCASSLLASGSGEQYFGPGTRLTVT.